This T cell receptor (beta chain) was captured by sequencing in a study of long-term antiretroviral therapy in people with HIV (dated by TCRdb to the early 2020s). Broadly, across the study: The earliest samples were collected roughly a decade before the 2015 WHO recommendation for immediate ART, at a time when ART was usually postponed until CD4 counts fell. No cross-contamination during QIAcube processing turned up in test extractions that ran a monoclonal T-cell line alongside 33 polyclonal samples. A retrospective serial study tested whether ART initiation and durable HIV suppression were associated with changes in peripheral blood TRB repertoire composition and diversity. Of the approximately 30 participants with HIV, ten to eleven were female. A total of under 250 cryopreserved PBMC samples were contributed to the cohort by 30 adults with confirmed HIV infection, with samples collected serially over a mean of approximately 6 years (range 1-12).

On this clone: Which antigen it targets is not known. Within one base of it there is no much larger clone, and no base qualities were kept.

To be included, a participant needed at least one PBMC sample from before ART initiation plus at least two post-ART samples. Every participant with HIV received treatment in the United States of America. Before DNA extraction, cryopreserved samples containing about 0.9-10 million PBMC were thawed and washed. At the time of the earliest PBMC sample for each participant with HIV, ages ranged from roughly 23 to 55 years. Per participant, PBMC samples came from 1-4 timepoints prior to ART initiation and 2-8 timepoints following ART initiation, for a median of 7 samples. For every participant, serial HIV viral load, CD4+ T-cell count, ART history and demographic data were obtained. Genomic DNA was extracted from unsorted PBMC with a Qiagen kit on a QIAcube, with processing performed in batches of 12 samples. From its cysteine to its phenylalanine, the CDR3 spans 15 amino acids. Of the read, only the CDR3 DNA is kept; its 45 bases are in frame from base 1. V and J lose 3 bases and 5 bases, and a span of 16 bases separates them. The germline V gene specifies SNHLY as CDR1 and FYNNEI as CDR2.

Broad study findings and their caveats: Because PBMC availability was limited, only the TCR beta chain was sequenced, with no alpha chain pairing. Narrower CDR3 length ranges were observed in HIV repertoires than in controls, and an antigen-experienced repertoire with only a slight naive shift after ART was suggested by the network structure. Because cell numbers in pre-ART samples were limited, unsorted PBMC were profiled instead of sorted CD4+ and CD8+ T cells. Inferences about post-ART repertoire changes are limited because no data were available on ART adherence, viral resistance or therapy changes. Starting ART was linked to a significant rise in TRB diversity, yet even with long-term ART the diversity remained significantly lower than in transplant donor controls. The samples span the years 2004 to 2017, and the ART regimens used at that time may not be as effective as current regimens. Expanded TRB clones identified before ART initiation dominated the repertoire across all time points, though the dominance fluctuated and decreased in many PLHIV after ART.

The immunoSEQ hsTCRB v3.0 assay was used at survey level resolution to sequence the TRB variable region. A depth of roughly 40,000-55,000 T-cell genomes per sample was targeted for TRB sequencing. TRB libraries were pooled and sequenced on an Illumina MiSeq using a v3 150-cycle kit. Processing in the source paper ran as follows. Analysis of repertoires was carried out in R inside a reproducible Nextflow workflow spanning QC, data transformation and analysis. LymphoSeq2, an R package for AIRR-Seq data exploration, was used to implement custom analyses. After excluding a few samples that yielded fewer than 5000 total TRB sequences, roughly 190 HIV repertoires remained for analysis. Of the roughly 180 retained HIV repertoires, about 61 were collected before and 120 to 130 after ART initiation. Repertoires were downsampled to 5000 TRB nucleotide sequences, and summary statistics were averaged over 100 downsampling iterations. Only TRB sequences with CDR3 regions of at least seven amino acids were retained for analysis. Two measures captured diversity: a Shannon entropy-derived clonality score and the Gini coefficient. In repertoire networks, the top 5000 CDR3 amino acid sequences were linked whenever an edit distance of one separated two sequences. For TRB CDR3 amino acid sequences, GLIPH2 was used to predict antigen specificity groups and MHC restriction. To flag known CMV, EBV, HIV or tissue antigen associations, CDR3 amino acid sequences were matched against VDJdb and McPAS-TCR. Pre-ART, post-ART and control groups were compared with Wilcoxon signed-rank tests and Holm-Bonferroni correction. In TCRdb, the immuneACCESS table is reduced to in-frame sequences with V and J assigned. These tables do not hold every clone; where another copy was compared, an unresolved V gene accounts for under half, and the others remain unexplained. That table is the source of V, J and clone size, and D and trimming were worked out from the DNA. The sample table contains around 20,000 clones; only one count was recorded for approximately 78% of them. Less than 20% of the sample belongs to the ten largest clones.

The sequence came from a woman in her late teens or twenties with HIV. The sequence links TRBV2 to TRBJ1-2, with TRBD1 as a weak D call on 5 bases. Here the sequenced sample was unsorted PBMCs, taken 0.6 years after starting antiretroviral therapy. The CDR3 region: CASSENVGDGYGYTF. The DNA sequence follows: TGTGCCAGCAGTGAGAACGTGGGGGACGGGTATGGCTACACCTTC.